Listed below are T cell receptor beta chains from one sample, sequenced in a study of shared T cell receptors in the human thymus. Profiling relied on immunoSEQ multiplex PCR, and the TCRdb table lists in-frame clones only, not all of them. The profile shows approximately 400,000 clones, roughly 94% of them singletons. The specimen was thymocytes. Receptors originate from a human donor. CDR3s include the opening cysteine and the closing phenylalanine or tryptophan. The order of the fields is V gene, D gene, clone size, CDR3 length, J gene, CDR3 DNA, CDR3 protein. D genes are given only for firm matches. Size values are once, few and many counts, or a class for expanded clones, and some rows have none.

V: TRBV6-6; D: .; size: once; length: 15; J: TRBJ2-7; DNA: TGTGCCAGCAGCACTCCAAGGGACCTCCGGCTGGAGCAGTACTTC; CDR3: CASSTPRDLRLEQYF
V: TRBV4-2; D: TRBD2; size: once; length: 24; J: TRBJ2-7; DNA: TGTGCCAGCAGCCAAAGGCCCTCCGTTATGATAGCCGGGACTAGCGGGAAGTATTCCTACGAGCAGTACTTC; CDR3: CASSQRPSVMIAGTSGKYSYEQYF
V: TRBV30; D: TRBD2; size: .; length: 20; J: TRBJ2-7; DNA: TGTGCCTGGAGCGGATACTTCCTAGCGGGAGTACCGTATCGGCCCTACGAGCAGTACTTC; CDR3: CAWSGYFLAGVPYRPYEQYF
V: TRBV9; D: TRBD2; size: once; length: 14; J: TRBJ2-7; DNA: TGTGCCAGCAGCAGCGGGAGAGAGAACCACGAGCAGTACTTC; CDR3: CASSSGRENHEQYF
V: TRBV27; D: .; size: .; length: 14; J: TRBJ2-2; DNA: TGTGCCAGCAGTTTATCCAGGGTCAACGGGGAGCTGTTTTTT; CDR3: CASSLSRVNGELFF
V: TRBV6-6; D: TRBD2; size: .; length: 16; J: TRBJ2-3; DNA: TGTGCCAGCAGTTACCTAACTAGCGGGAGAGGGGATACGCAGTATTTT; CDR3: CASSYLTSGRGDTQYF
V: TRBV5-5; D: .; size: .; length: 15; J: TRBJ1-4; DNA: TGTGCCAGCAGCTTGGCGGCGGCCAGAGGTGAAAAACTGTTTTTT; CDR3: CASSLAAARGEKLFF
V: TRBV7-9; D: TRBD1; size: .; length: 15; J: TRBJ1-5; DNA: TGTGCCAGCAGCCCACTGGGGACAGGGAATCAGCCCCAGCATTTT; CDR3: CASSPLGTGNQPQHF
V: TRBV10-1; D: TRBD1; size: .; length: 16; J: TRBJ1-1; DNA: TGCGCCAGCAGTGATAGGACAGGGCGGGGTAACACTGAAGCTTTCTTT; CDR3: CASSDRTGRGNTEAFF
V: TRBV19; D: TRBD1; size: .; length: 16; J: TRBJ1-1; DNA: TGTGCCAGTAGTCTCCTGCCTGAGGGGGCGAAAACTGAAGCTTTCTTT; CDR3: CASSLLPEGAKTEAFF
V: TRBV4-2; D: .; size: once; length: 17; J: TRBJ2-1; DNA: TGTGCCAGCAGCCAAGAATCCACCCCTAAGAACTGCAATGAGCAGTTCTTC; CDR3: CASSQESTPKNCNEQFF
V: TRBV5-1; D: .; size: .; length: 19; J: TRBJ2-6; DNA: TGCGCCAGCAGCCCCCTGTTCAGCGGGCCCCTCTCTGGGGCCAACGTCCTGACTTTC; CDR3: CASSPLFSGPLSGANVLTF
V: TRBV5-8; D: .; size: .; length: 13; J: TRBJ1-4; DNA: TGTGCCAGCAGCTTGGAGGGGAGCGAAAAACTGTTTTTT; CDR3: CASSLEGSEKLFF
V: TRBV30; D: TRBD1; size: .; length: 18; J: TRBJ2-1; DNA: TGTGCCTGGAGTCCATCCAGGGGGACAGGGCGCTCCTACAATGAGCAGTTCTTC; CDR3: CAWSPSRGTGRSYNEQFF
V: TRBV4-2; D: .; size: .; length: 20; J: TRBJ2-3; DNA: TGTGCCAGCAGCCAGCCTCCCAGGAGTTGTGGGAGGGGGGGCACAGATACGCAGTATTTT; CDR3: CASSQPPRSCGRGGTDTQYF
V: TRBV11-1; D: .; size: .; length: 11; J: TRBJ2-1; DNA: TGTGCCAGCAGGGAAACGTGCGGGCAGTTCTTC; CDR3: CASRETCGQFF
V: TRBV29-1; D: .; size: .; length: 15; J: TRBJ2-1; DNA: TGCAGCGTTGAAGAAAAGAATAGCTCCTACAATGAGCAGTTCTTC; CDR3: CSVEEKNSSYNEQFF
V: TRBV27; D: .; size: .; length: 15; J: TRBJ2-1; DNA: TGTGCCATTCCAGGGGGGCGAGGACCAAACAATGAGCAGTTCTTC; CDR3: CAIPGGRGPNNEQFF
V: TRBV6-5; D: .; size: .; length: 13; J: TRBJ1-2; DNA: TGTGCCAGCAGTCGACAGTCTAACTATGGCTACACCTTC; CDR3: CASSRQSNYGYTF
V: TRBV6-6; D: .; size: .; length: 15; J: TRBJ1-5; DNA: TGTGCCAGCAGTTACTTTCAGGTTAGCAATCAGCCCCAGCATTTT; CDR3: CASSYFQVSNQPQHF
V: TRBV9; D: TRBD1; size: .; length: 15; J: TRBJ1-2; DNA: TGTGCCAGCAGCGGGGAAACAGGGGTAAACTATGGCTACACCTTC; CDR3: CASSGETGVNYGYTF
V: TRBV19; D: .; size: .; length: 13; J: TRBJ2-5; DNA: TGTGCCAGTCAGGGACCGTTCCAAGAGACCCAGTACTTC; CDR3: CASQGPFQETQYF
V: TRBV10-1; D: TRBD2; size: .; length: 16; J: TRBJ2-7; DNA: TGCGCCAGCAGTGAGTCGGAGGCTAGCGGGAGGGAAGAGCAGTACTTC; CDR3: CASSESEASGREEQYF
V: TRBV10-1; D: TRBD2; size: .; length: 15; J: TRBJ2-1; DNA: TGCGCCAGCAGAGACGAGTATCGGGGGAGGGATGAGCAGTTCTTC; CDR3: CASRDEYRGRDEQFF
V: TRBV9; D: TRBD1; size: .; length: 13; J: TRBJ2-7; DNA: TGTGCCAGCAGCGAGGGACAGGGCGACGAGCAGTACTTC; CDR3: CASSEGQGDEQYF
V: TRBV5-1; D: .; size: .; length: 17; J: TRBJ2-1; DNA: TGCGCCAGCAGCTTGGTCCCATTTAGAACTCGGGACAATGAGCAGTTCTTC; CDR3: CASSLVPFRTRDNEQFF
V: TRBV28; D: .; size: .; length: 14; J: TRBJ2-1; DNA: TGTGCCAGCAGTTTACATTACGGTTACAATGAGCAGTTCTTC; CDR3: CASSLHYGYNEQFF
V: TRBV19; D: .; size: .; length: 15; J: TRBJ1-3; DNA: TGTGCCAGCGATACGGGACCGAGCTCTGGAAACACCATATATTTT; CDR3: CASDTGPSSGNTIYF
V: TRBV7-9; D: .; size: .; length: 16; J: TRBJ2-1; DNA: TGTGCCAGCAGCTTTTCCCGGACAGTCTCCTACAATGAGCAGTTCTTC; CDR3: CASSFSRTVSYNEQFF
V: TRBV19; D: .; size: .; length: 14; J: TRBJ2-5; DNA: TGTGCCAGTAGTAAGGGGGAGGGGGGAGAGACCCAGTACTTC; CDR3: CASSKGEGGETQYF
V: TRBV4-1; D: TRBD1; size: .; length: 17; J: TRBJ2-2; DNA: TGCGCCAGCAGCCACGACAGGGGCAGGATGAACACCGGGGAGCTGTTTTTT; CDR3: CASSHDRGRMNTGELFF
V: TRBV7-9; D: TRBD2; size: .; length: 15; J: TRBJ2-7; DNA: TGTGCCAGCAGCCCAGCCCAGCGGGAGTTCTACGAGCAGTACTTC; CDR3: CASSPAQREFYEQYF
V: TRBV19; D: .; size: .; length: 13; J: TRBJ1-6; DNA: TGTGCCAGTAGACCATTGGATAATTCACCCCTCCACTTT; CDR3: CASRPLDNSPLHF
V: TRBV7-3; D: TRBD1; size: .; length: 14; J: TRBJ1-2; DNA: TGTGCCAGCAGCCCCACGGACAGGGGCTATGGCTACACCTTC; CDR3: CASSPTDRGYGYTF
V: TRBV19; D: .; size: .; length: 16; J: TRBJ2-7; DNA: TGTGCCAGTACTGCCTCCCCCGGGGAAGGAGGAACCGAGCAGTACTTC; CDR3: CASTASPGEGGTEQYF
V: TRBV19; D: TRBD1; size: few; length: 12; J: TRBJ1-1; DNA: TGTGCCAGTAGTTTCGGGACAGCTGAAGCTTTCTTT; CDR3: CASSFGTAEAFF
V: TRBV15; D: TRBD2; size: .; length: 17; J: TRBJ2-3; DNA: TGTGCCACCAGCGGGGGGGGGACTAGCGGATACACAGATACGCAGTATTTT; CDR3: CATSGGGTSGYTDTQYF
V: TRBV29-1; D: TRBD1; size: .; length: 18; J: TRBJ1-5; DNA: TGCAGCGTTATCTTCTCCGGGACAGGGTACTATAGCAATCAGCCCCAGCATTTT; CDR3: CSVIFSGTGYYSNQPQHF
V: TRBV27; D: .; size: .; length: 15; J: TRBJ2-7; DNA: TGTGCCAGCAGTCCCCTCGGGACGCCCTCCTACGAGCAGTACTTC; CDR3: CASSPLGTPSYEQYF
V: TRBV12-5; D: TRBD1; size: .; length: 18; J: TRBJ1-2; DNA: TGTGCTAGTGGCCAGACCGGGACAGGGCGGATGTTGGGTGATGGCTACACCTTC; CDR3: CASGQTGTGRMLGDGYTF
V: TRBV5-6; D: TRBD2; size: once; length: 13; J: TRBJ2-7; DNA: TGTGCCACTGGGACTAGCGACAAGCTCGTGCAGTACTTC; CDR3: CATGTSDKLVQYF
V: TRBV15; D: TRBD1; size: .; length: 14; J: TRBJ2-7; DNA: TGTGCCACCAGCAGGGAACAGGGGGATGACGAGCAGTACTTC; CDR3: CATSREQGDDEQYF
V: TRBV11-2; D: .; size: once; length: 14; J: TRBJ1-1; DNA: TGTGCCAGCAGTCCCGACAGGCGCAACACTGAAGCTTTCTTT; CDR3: CASSPDRRNTEAFF
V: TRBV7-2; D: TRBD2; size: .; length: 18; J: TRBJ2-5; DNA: TGTGCCAGCAGCTTAGACTCTCTAGCGGTCAGGCCAACAGAGACCCAGTACTTC; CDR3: CASSLDSLAVRPTETQYF
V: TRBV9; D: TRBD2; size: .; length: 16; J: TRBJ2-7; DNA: TGTGCCAGCAGCCCCCGGTTGGCTAGCGGGAGGGGCGAGCAGTACTTC; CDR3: CASSPRLASGRGEQYF
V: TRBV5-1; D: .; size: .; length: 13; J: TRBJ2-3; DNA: TGCGCCAGCAGCCGGGACTTCACAGATACGCAGTATTTT; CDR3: CASSRDFTDTQYF
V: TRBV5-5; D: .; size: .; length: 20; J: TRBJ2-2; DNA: TGTGCCAGCAGCTTGGCCTCTCTCGGACACCTACAACAGAACACCGGGGAGCTGTTTTTT; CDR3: CASSLASLGHLQQNTGELFF
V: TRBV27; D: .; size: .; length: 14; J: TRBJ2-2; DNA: TGTGCCAGCAGTTTTCGGGGCGACACCGGGGAGCTGTTTTTT; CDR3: CASSFRGDTGELFF
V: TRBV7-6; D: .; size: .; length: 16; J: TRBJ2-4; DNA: TGTGCCAGCAGCAACCTCAGGGGACCAGCCGATGGCATTCAGTACTTC; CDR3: CASSNLRGPADGIQYF
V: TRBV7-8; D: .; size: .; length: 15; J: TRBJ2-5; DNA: TGTGCCAGCAGCTTAGTGTCTGGGCGGCAAGAGACCCAGTACTTC; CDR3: CASSLVSGRQETQYF
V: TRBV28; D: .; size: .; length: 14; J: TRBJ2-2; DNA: TGTGCCAGCAGTCACAGGGACCACACCGGGGAGCTGTTTTTT; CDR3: CASSHRDHTGELFF
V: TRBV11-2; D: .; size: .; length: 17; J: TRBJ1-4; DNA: TGTGCCAGCAGCTTCGTCAAGGGGAACAAGCCCAATGAAAAACTGTTTTTT; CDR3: CASSFVKGNKPNEKLFF
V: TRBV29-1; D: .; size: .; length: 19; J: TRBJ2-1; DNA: TGCAGCGTTCTGGCAGGCCTAAACGAGGCCCCCCGACTCTACAATGAGCAGTTCTTC; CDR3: CSVLAGLNEAPRLYNEQFF
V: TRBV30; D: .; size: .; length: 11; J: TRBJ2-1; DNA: TGTGCCTGGAGTGTATCCCATGAGCAGTTCTTC; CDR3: CAWSVSHEQFF
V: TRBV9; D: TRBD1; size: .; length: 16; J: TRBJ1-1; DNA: TGTGCCAGCAGTCTAGTCACGGGACAGGGGGAAACTGAAGCTTTCTTT; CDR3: CASSLVTGQGETEAFF
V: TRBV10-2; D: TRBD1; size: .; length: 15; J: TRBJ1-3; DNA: TGCGCCAGCAGTCCGGGGACAGGGTCTGGAAACACCATATATTTT; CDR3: CASSPGTGSGNTIYF
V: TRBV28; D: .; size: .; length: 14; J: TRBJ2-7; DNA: TGTGCCAGCAGTTTACAGGCTAGCTCCTACGAGCAGTACTTC; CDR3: CASSLQASSYEQYF
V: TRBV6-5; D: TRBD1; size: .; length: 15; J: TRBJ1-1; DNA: TGTGCCAGCTTCCGGCCGGGGACAGGTGGCGCTGAAGCTTTCTTT; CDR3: CASFRPGTGGAEAFF
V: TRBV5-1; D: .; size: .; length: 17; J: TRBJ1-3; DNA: TGCGCCAGCAGCGCCTCATGGGACAACTTCTCTGGAAACACCATATATTTT; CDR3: CASSASWDNFSGNTIYF